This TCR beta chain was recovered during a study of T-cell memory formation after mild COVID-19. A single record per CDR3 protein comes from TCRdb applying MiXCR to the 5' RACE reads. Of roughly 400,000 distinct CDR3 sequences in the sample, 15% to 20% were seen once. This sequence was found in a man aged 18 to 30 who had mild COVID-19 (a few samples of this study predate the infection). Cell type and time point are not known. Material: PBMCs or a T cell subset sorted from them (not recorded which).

The CDR3 is CASSQVGQGGDTQYF. Written as DNA, the CDR3 is TGTGCCAGCAGCCAAGTTGGGCAGGGCGGAGATACGCAGTATTTT. The genes are TRBV3-1 and TRBJ2-3, with a possible D match to TRBD1 (5 bases). The CDR3 spans 15 residues. Per germline, CDR1 LGHDT and CDR2 YNNKEL (reference sequence). The V end lost 1 base, the J end lost 5 bases, and 13 bases lay between the germline ends.